These 27 T cell receptor beta chains were all obtained from the same sample, sequenced in a study of monozygotic twins with inflammatory bowel disease. Each CDR3 protein gets one entry in TCRdb, which reprocessed the 5' RACE reads and gives no DNA. Its table lists fewer than 550,000 distinct CDR3 sequences. The sequenced sample was blood. Receptors originate from a human donor with ulcerative colitis or Crohn's disease, or a healthy co-twin of an affected twin (not recorded which).

This chain joins TRBV28 and TRBJ1-5; TCRdb's D call of TRBD1 is untestable without DNA. Germline V CDR1 and CDR2: MDHEN, SYDVKM. The CDR3 runs 14 residues. The CDR3 loop is CASSGHGNNQPQHF.

This CDR3 reads CASSFGVGGSRDTQYF. The chain recombines TRBV12-3 or TRBV12-4 with TRBJ2-3; TCRdb picks TRBD1, but there is no DNA to check that call. The length of the CDR3 is 16 residues.

V gene TRBV20-1 combines with J gene TRBJ2-7; TCRdb gives TRBD1 as the D gene, but with no DNA this cannot be confirmed. The CDR3 is made up of 14 amino acids. Germline CDR1 is DFQATT and CDR2 is SNEGSKA (reference sequence). The CDR3 loop reads CSPRVAGGLWEQYF.

The chain has TRBV24-1 and TRBJ1-5; without DNA, the TCRdb call of TRBD1 cannot be checked. The CDR3 covers 19 residues. CDR1 is KGHDR, CDR2 SFDVKD, per germline. This chain's CDR3 is CATSDLETGVDHSNQPQHF.

The chain has TRBV12-3 or TRBV12-4 and TRBJ2-1; TCRdb indicates TRBD2, and absent DNA this call remains unverified. This CDR3 comprises 13 residues. Here the CDR3 reads CASIGGVDNEQFF.

The chain links TRBV29-1 to TRBJ1-4; the TRBD1 assignment by TCRdb is unverifiable without DNA. This CDR3 spans 13 amino acids. Germline CDR1 reads SQVTM; CDR2 reads ANQGSEA. The CDR3 is CSVLGPGGEKLFF.

The gene calls are TRBV4-3 and TRBJ1-2; TCRdb reports TRBD1, a call that lacks DNA to check it against. Germline values: CDR1 LGHNA, CDR2 YSLEER. CDR3 length equals 16 residues. The CDR3 sequence: CASSQVAGVFNYGYTF.

The gene calls are TRBV28 and TRBJ2-1; TCRdb indicates TRBD2, and absent DNA this call remains unverified. The CDR3 sequence is 15 residues long. Germline CDR1 reads MDHEN; CDR2 reads SYDVKM. CDR3 region: CASRSPSGRNNEQFF.

The J gene is TRBJ2-7, the V gene TRBV30; the D call of TRBD2 rests on TCRdb alone, since no DNA is present to check it. This CDR3 is built from 13 residues. Germline values: CDR1 GTSNPN, CDR2 SVGIG (reference sequence). CDR3 sequence: CAWSVTGSGVQYF.

This chain connects TRBV18 to TRBJ2-7; with no DNA, the TCRdb D assignment of TRBD1 cannot be verified. The germline CDR1 and CDR2 sequences are KGHSH and LQKENI. The CDR3 is 14 amino acids. CDR3 protein: CASSPSGGPYGQYF.

This rearrangement joins TRBV7-2 to TRBJ2-2. The CDR3 has 15 amino acids. The germline V gene encodes CDR1 SGHTA and CDR2 FQGNSA. The CDR3 protein is CASSLAGRNTGELFF.

The gene calls are TRBV29-1 and TRBJ1-1; TCRdb returns TRBD1, unconfirmable since there is no DNA. Per the germline V gene, CDR1 is SQVTM and CDR2 is ANQGSEA. The CDR3 has 13 amino acids. The CDR3 loop is CSVDRTGNTEAFF.

The chain carries TRBV30 and TRBJ2-7; absent DNA, TCRdb's TRBD2 call cannot be checked. This CDR3 contains 12 residues. CDR1 and CDR2 (germline): GTSNPN, SVGIG (reference sequence). The CDR3 spells CAWSGTGHEQYF.

The V gene is TRBV12-3 or TRBV12-4, the J gene TRBJ2-1; without DNA, the TCRdb call of TRBD2 cannot be checked. The CDR3 spans 15 residues. The CDR3 region is CASNSMDSGYNEQFF.

The V gene is TRBV20-1, the J gene TRBJ2-7. This CDR3 contains 14 residues. Looked up from germline, CDR1 is DFQATT and CDR2 is SNEGSKA (reference sequence). The CDR3 protein is CSAQDSKDLYEQYF.

The chain combines TRBV5-1 with TRBJ2-1; TCRdb designates TRBD2, a call that cannot be tested without DNA. The length of the CDR3 is 16 residues. CDR1 SGHRS and CDR2 YFSETQ come from the germline V gene. This chain's CDR3 is CASSLLSLASSNEQFF.

The chain links TRBV7-2 to TRBJ2-5; TCRdb designates TRBD1, a call that cannot be tested without DNA. In germline, CDR1 is SGHTA, CDR2 FQGNSA. This CDR3 is 14 amino acids long. CDR3 sequence: CASSRDRVEETQYF.

The V gene is TRBV29-1, the J gene TRBJ2-3; TCRdb outputs TRBD1, but without DNA this stays unchecked. CDR1 is SQVTM and CDR2 is ANQGSEA in the germline V gene. There are 15 residues in the CDR3. CDR3 sequence reads: CSVVWTFSPSDTQYF.

V usage is TRBV5-1 and J usage is TRBJ2-3; the TRBD1 assignment by TCRdb is unverifiable without DNA. The CDR3 contains 16 residues. CDR1 is SGHRS and CDR2 is YFSETQ in the germline V gene. CDR3 amino acids: CASSPRGGDPTDTQYF.

The chain joins TRBV28 to TRBJ2-4; TCRdb returns TRBD1, unconfirmable since there is no DNA. The germline V gene encodes CDR1 MDHEN and CDR2 SYDVKM. This CDR3 contains 16 residues. The CDR3 reads CASSLWSAGDGDMQYF. Together with reference TRBV28 and TRBJ2-4, the CDR3 gives the full variable domain: DVKVTQSSRYLVKRTGEKVFLECVQDMDHENMFWYRQDPGLGLRLIYFSYDVKMKEKGDIPEGYSVSREKKERFSLILESASTNQTSMYLCASSLWSAGDGDMQYFGAGTRLSVL.

This rearrangement joins TRBV18 to TRBJ2-3; TCRdb's assignment of TRBD1 cannot be checked, as there is no DNA. The germline V gene has CDR1 KGHSH and CDR2 LQKENI. This CDR3 is 17 amino acids long. The CDR3 region is CASSANIGTAYTDTQYF.

The chain uses TRBV5-1 and TRBJ1-2; with no DNA, the TCRdb D assignment of TRBD1 cannot be verified. The germline CDR1 and CDR2 sequences are SGHRS and YFSETQ. The CDR3 is 14 residues long. The CDR3: CASSSGDRSYGYTF.

The J gene is TRBJ2-1, the V gene TRBV2; as DNA is missing, the TRBD2 call by TCRdb cannot be tested. Germline V gives CDR1 SNHLY, CDR2 FYNNEI. The CDR3 is made up of 15 amino acids. The CDR3: CASSEVREGYNEQFF. The full variable domain, rest sourced from reference TRBV2 and TRBJ2-1, is EPEVTQTPSHQVTQMGQEVILRCVPISNHLYFYWYRQILGQKVEFLVSFYNNEISEKSEIFDDQFSVERPDGSNFTLKIRSTKLEDSAMYFCASSEVREGYNEQFFGPGTRLTVL.

J is TRBJ1-1 and V is TRBV7-8; TCRdb returns TRBD1, unconfirmable since there is no DNA. The CDR3 covers 16 residues. Germline loops: CDR1 SGHVS, CDR2 FQNEAQ. The CDR3: CASSFNLPGVNTEAFF.

The genes are TRBV12-3 or TRBV12-4 and TRBJ2-1; there is no DNA to check the TCRdb D call of TRBD1. This CDR3 is built from 11 residues. The chain's CDR3 is CASGAWGEQFF.

The V gene is TRBV28, the J gene TRBJ2-1; TCRdb lists TRBD1, though no DNA is available to test this call. This CDR3 region has 18 residues. In germline, CDR1 is MDHEN, CDR2 SYDVKM. CDR3 loop: CASSSTPGGLRSWNEQFF. Filled out from reference TRBV28 and TRBJ2-1, the complete variable domain reads DVKVTQSSRYLVKRTGEKVFLECVQDMDHENMFWYRQDPGLGLRLIYFSYDVKMKEKGDIPEGYSVSREKKERFSLILESASTNQTSMYLCASSSTPGGLRSWNEQFFGPGTRLTVL.

The chain recombines TRBV19 with TRBJ1-2. The germline CDR1 and CDR2 sequences are LNHDA and SQIVND (reference sequence). This CDR3 comprises 12 residues. CDR3 sequence reads: CASEGGSYGYTF.